This is a list of T cell receptor beta chains from one sample in a study of CD8+ T cells in alopecia areata. TCRdb's table, derived via immunoSEQ multiplex PCR, lists solely in-frame clones and lacks some. The sample has 110,000 or so clones, 50% to 70% seen once. Sequences were obtained from NKG2D-low CD8+ T cells sorted from blood. These receptor sequences come from a human donor with alopecia areata. Each CDR3 is given with its conserved first and last residue. A D gene is named only where the DNA matches it firmly. Clone size is stated in some rows and not others, as once, few, many or a class when expanded.

>TRBD1|TRBJ2-5|few|TRBV29-1
TGCAGCGTTGAGTTGTGGGACAGGGCAGAGACCCAGTACTTC
CSVELWDRAETQYF
>TRBD2|TRBJ2-1|-|TRBV27
TGTGCCACCAATAGACTAGCGGGAGCTTACAATGAGCAGTTCTTC
CATNRLAGAYNEQFF
>-|TRBJ1-2|few|TRBV7-9
TGTGCCAGCATTGGACAATCTCACGATGGCTACACCTTC
CASIGQSHDGYTF
>TRBD1|TRBJ1-2|-|TRBV4-1
TGCGCCAGCAGCCAAGTACAGGGGATTCGAGGCTACACCTTC
CASSQVQGIRGYTF
>TRBD1|TRBJ2-2|few|TRBV12-5
TGTGCTAGTGGTTTGAAGTGGGGACAGGGGGAACCCGGGGAGCTGTTTTTT
CASGLKWGQGEPGELFF
>-|TRBJ2-2|few|TRBV4-1
TGCGCCAGCAGCCGATTAGTGATGGGAGGGAACACCGGGGAGCTGTTTTTT
CASSRLVMGGNTGELFF
>-|TRBJ2-3|-|TRBV29-1
TGCAGCGTAGCGGGTCCTAGCACAGATACGCAGTATTTT
CSVAGPSTDTQYF
>TRBD2|TRBJ2-1|-|TRBV27
TGTGCCAGCAGTTTATTGGGACTAGCGGTAACTAATGAGCAGTTCTTC
CASSLLGLAVTNEQFF
>-|TRBJ2-1|-|TRBV29-1
TGCAGCGCAGCAAGGAGTGATGAGCAGTTCTTC
CSAARSDEQFF
>-|TRBJ2-7|once|TRBV27
TGTGCCAGCAGTTTATCGCCAGGGGGGGTCGGCGAGCAGTACTTC
CASSLSPGGVGEQYF
>TRBD2|TRBJ2-1|-|TRBV7-9
TGTGCCAGCAGCTCGAGACTAGCGGGGGACAATGAGCAGTTCTTC
CASSSRLAGDNEQFF
>-|TRBJ2-3|few|TRBV28
TGTGCCAGCAGTCCCCACAGGGTGTCTAGCACAGATACGCAGTATTTT
CASSPHRVSSTDTQYF
>-|TRBJ2-5|once|TRBV28
TGTGCCAGCAGCTCAGGGTGGGGGTCACAAGAGACCCAGTACTTC
CASSSGWGSQETQYF
>TRBD1|TRBJ1-3|-|TRBV30
TGTGCCTGGAGTCCAGGGACAGGGTTGAGGCCTGGAAACACCATATATTTT
CAWSPGTGLRPGNTIYF
>-|TRBJ2-7|-|TRBV5-6
TGTGCCAGCAGCGCCGGCTCCTACGAGCAGTACTTC
CASSAGSYEQYF
>-|TRBJ2-1|-|TRBV27
TGTGCCAGCAGTTTACTTTCAGGAGCCTACAATGAGCAGTTCTTC
CASSLLSGAYNEQFF
>-|TRBJ2-1|few|TRBV19
TGTGCCAGTAGTAGGGACAATGAGCAGTTCTTC
CASSRDNEQFF
>-|TRBJ2-5|-|TRBV28
TGTGCCAGCACCGGACGATTACAAGAGACCCAGTACTTC
CASTGRLQETQYF
>-|TRBJ1-5|-|TRBV27
TGTGCCAGCAGTCCCGTTGGGGGAGCAAATCAGCCCCAGCATTTT
CASSPVGGANQPQHF
>-|TRBJ2-1|-|TRBV20-1
TGCAGTGCTAGCTACTCGAATGAGCAGTTCTTC
CSASYSNEQFF
>TRBD1|TRBJ2-5|-|TRBV28
TGTGCCAGCAGTACTTACAGGGGTCAGGGGGAGACCCAGTACTTC
CASSTYRGQGETQYF
>-|TRBJ2-1|few|TRBV27
TGTGCCAGCAGCCCTTTCGAACTAGGGCCCTACAATGAGCAGTTCTTC
CASSPFELGPYNEQFF